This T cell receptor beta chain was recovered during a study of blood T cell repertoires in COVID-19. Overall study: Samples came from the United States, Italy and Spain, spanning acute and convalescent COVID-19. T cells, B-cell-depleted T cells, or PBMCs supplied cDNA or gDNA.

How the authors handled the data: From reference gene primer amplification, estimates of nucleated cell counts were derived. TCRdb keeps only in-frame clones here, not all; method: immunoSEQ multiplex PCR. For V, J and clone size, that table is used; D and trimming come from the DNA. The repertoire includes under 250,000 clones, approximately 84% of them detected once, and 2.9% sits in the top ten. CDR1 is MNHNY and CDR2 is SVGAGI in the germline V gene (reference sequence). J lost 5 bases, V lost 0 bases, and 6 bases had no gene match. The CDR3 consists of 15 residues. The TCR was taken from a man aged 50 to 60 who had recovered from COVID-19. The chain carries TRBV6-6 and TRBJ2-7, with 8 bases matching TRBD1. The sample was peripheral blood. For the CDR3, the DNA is TGTGCCAGCAGTTACTCCGGCAGGGGGCGCAACGAGCAGTACTTC. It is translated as CASSYSGRGRNEQYF.